What follows are 23 T cell receptor beta chains derived from one specimen sequenced in a study of patients and donors after allogeneic stem cell transplantation. TCRdb redid the calling of the RT-PCR reads with MiXCR, one entry per CDR3 protein. Of about a million distinct CDR3 sequences detected, approximately 18% appear once; the ten largest clones hold about 6%. The sample was blood, either unsorted or a sorted T cell fraction (not recorded which). The source of these receptors is a human donor who was either an allogeneic HSCT recipient or a stem cell or donor lymphocyte infusion donor (not recorded which). It is not recorded whose cells these are; they may come from a transplant donor.

This clonotype was observed a few times. The chain carries TRBV5-5 and TRBJ1-4; 7 bases match TRBD1. Germline CDR1 and CDR2: SGHKS and YYEKEE (reference sequence). V trimming: 4 bases; J trimming: 0 bases; junction bases outside the gene matches: 6. There are 16 residues in the CDR3. The CDR3 sequence is CASSNHRGSTNEKLFF. The CDR3 region has the DNA TGTGCCAGCAGCAACCACAGGGGATCAACTAATGAAAAACTGTTTTTT.

This chain connects TRBV5-6 to TRBJ1-4, with D perhaps matching TRBD1 (6 bases). Per germline, CDR1 SGHDT and CDR2 YYEEEE. The CDR3 contains 16 residues. V was shortened by 6 bases and J by 4 bases, with 19 bases between the two germline ends. The CDR3 DNA follows: TGTGCCAGCACCCAACGTCGGACAGCCCGTAATGAAAAACTGTTTTTT. It yields the protein CASTQRRTARNEKLFF. Together with reference TRBV5-6 and TRBJ1-4, the CDR3 gives the full variable domain: DAGVTQSPTHLIKTRGQQVTLRCSPKSGHDTVSWYQQALGQGPQFIFQYYEEEERQRGNFPDRFSGHQFPNYSSELNVNALLLGDSALYLCASTQRRTARNEKLFFGSGTQLSVL.

The table lists this clonotype with a few counts. The chain joins TRBV5-1 to TRBJ2-7; TRBD1 aligns across 8 bases. The CDR3 is made up of 16 amino acids. Germline CDR1 and CDR2: SGHRS and YFSETQ. Trimming cost V 0 bases and J 4 bases; bases outside gene matches: 9. This CDR3 reads CASSLGSSGGKYEQYF. The CDR3 DNA reads as TGCGCCAGCAGCTTGGGGAGTTCAGGGGGCAAATACGAGCAGTACTTC.

The rearrangement uses TRBV2 and TRBJ2-7, with no clear D. Germline CDR1 reads SNHLY; CDR2 reads FYNNEI. This CDR3 contains 11 residues. Trimming removed 3 bases at V and 5 bases at J, with 5 bases between. The CDR3 sequence: CASSELNEQYF. The CDR3 DNA is TGTGCCAGCAGTGAGTTGAACGAGCAGTACTTC.

The chain uses TRBV28 and TRBJ1-5; TRBD1 might be the D (5 bases). V was cut by 6 bases and J by 10 bases, with 19 bases left in between. Per the germline V gene, CDR1 is MDHEN and CDR2 is SYDVKM. This CDR3 region has 14 residues. CDR3 region: CASRTGTSGVPQHF. In DNA form, the CDR3 reads TGTGCCAGCAGAACCGGAACTTCGGGGGTTCCCCAGCATTTT.

This rearrangement joins TRBV9 to TRBJ2-5; TRBD2 matches at 7 bases. J was trimmed by 4 bases and V by 6 bases; bases with no gene match: 12. Germline CDR1 reads SGDLS; CDR2 reads YYNGEE. This CDR3 has 15 amino acids. The DNA of the CDR3 is TGTGCCAGCAATGAGCGCGGGAGTGGTGTAGAGACCCAGTACTTC. Translating it yields CASNERGSGVETQYF.

This clonotype was observed a few times. The CDR3 here is CASSLFPDPFRLTGELFF. The CDR3 DNA is TGTGCCAGCAGCTTATTTCCGGACCCGTTCCGCCTTACCGGGGAGCTGTTTTTT. The V call is TRBV11-1, the J call TRBJ2-2, with D unclear. Germline V gene data show CDR1 as SGHAT and CDR2 as FQDESV (reference sequence). The CDR3 has 18 residues. V was cut by 2 bases and J by 5 bases, with 21 bases left in between.

The chain is built from TRBV7-2 and TRBJ1-5, with TRBD1 identical over 12 bases. V lost 0 bases and J lost 6; bases outside the gene matches: 6. Germline CDR1 reads SGHTA; CDR2 reads FQGNSA. There are 17 residues in the CDR3. CDR3 in amino acids: CASSLAGTGGGGQPQHF. The CDR3 bases are TGTGCCAGCAGCTTAGCTGGGACAGGGGGCGGTGGTCAGCCCCAGCATTTT.

This rearrangement joins TRBV5-6 to TRBJ2-3; D ambiguous. The CDR3 has 12 residues. Germline CDR1 and CDR2: SGHDT and YYEEEE. The V end lost 4 bases, the J end lost 5 bases, and 8 bases lay between the germline ends. CDR3 amino acids: CASSRTVDTQYF. The CDR3 DNA is TGTGCCAGCAGCCGGACCGTAGATACGCAGTATTTT.

This chain connects TRBV4-1 to TRBJ1-6, with unresolved D. The germline gives CDR1 MGHRA, CDR2 YSYEKL. The CDR3 is made up of 11 amino acids. Trimming pared 3 bases from V and 8 bases from J, leaving 2 bases between. This chain's CDR3 is CASSHYSPLHF. Here the CDR3 DNA reads TGCGCCAGCAGCCACTATTCACCCCTCCACTTT.

This chain links TRBV20-1 with TRBJ2-4; D may be TRBD2 (6 bases). Looked up from germline, CDR1 is DFQATT and CDR2 is SNEGSKA (reference sequence). CDR3 length: 15 amino acids. V was clipped by 5 bases and J by 4 bases, with 18 bases between them. The CDR3 region is CSASGGTVTKNIQYF. The CDR3 region has the DNA TGCAGTGCTTCCGGGGGAACGGTTACTAAAAACATTCAGTACTTC.

The table lists this clonotype with many counts. The V gene is TRBV20-1, the J gene TRBJ2-7; 14 bases are a match to TRBD2. CDR3 length equals 18 residues. After removal of 0 bases from V and 3 bases from J, the junction contained 10 bases not matched to a gene. Germline CDR1 and CDR2: DFQATT and SNEGSKA (reference sequence). CDR3 amino acids: CSARDRVAGTSGGYEQYF. The CDR3 nucleotides are TGCAGTGCTAGAGATCGGGTGGCAGGGACTAGCGGGGGCTACGAGCAGTACTTC.

J is TRBJ1-1 and V is TRBV20-1, with TRBD1 identical over 7 bases. Germline trimming cut 0 bases from V and 7 bases from J; bases unmatched to any gene: 11. This CDR3 spans 15 amino acids. From germline, CDR1 is DFQATT and CDR2 SNEGSKA (reference sequence). CDR3 region: CSARDRNRGLIEAFF. CDR3 sequence (DNA): TGCAGTGCTAGAGATCGAAACAGGGGCTTAATTGAAGCTTTCTTT.

This clonotype came up many times. The rearrangement uses TRBV29-1 and TRBJ1-1; D gene unclear. Per the germline V gene, CDR1 is SQVTM and CDR2 is ANQGSEA. This CDR3 contains 12 residues. Trimming took 1 base from V and 4 from J, leaving 7 bases between them. The chain's CDR3 is CSVEGEGTEAFF. The CDR3 DNA reads as TGCAGCGTTGAAGGGGAGGGCACTGAAGCTTTCTTT.

This clonotype has a handful of counts. V gene TRBV5-1 combines with J gene TRBJ2-3; D ambiguous. This CDR3 has 12 amino acids. Trimming left V 4 bases short and J 4 bases short, with 7 bases between. The germline CDR1 and CDR2 sequences are SGHRS and YFSETQ. CDR3 amino acids: CASSHSPDTQYF. CDR3 sequence (DNA): TGCGCCAGCAGCCATTCGCCAGATACGCAGTATTTT. The variable domain in full, with the rest retrieved from reference TRBV5-1 and TRBJ2-3, is KAGVTQTPRYLIKTRGQQVTLSCSPISGHRSVSWYQQTPGQGLQFLFEYFSETQRNKGNFPGRFSGRQFSNSRSEMNVSTLELGDSALYLCASSHSPDTQYFGPGTRLTVL.

This clonotype has more than one count but fewer than ten. The rearrangement joins TRBV30 to TRBJ2-1, with D perhaps being TRBD1 or TRBD2 (6 bases each). In germline, CDR1 is GTSNPN, CDR2 SVGIG (reference sequence). Trimming removed 0 bases at V and 2 bases at J, with 8 bases between. CDR3 length: 14 residues. CDR3: CAWSVGGPYNEQFF. The CDR3 nucleotides are TGTGCCTGGAGTGTGGGGGGCCCCTACAATGAGCAGTTCTTC.

This clonotype was seen a handful of times. The chain links TRBV10-3 to TRBJ2-3; 8 bases are shared with TRBD2. V lost 5 bases to trimming and J lost 0 bases; unmatched junction nucleotides: 10. There are 17 residues in the CDR3. The V gene's germline CDR1 is ENHRY and CDR2 SYGVKD. The CDR3 bases are TGTGCCATCAGTAAAGAGACTAGCGCCGACAGCACAGATACGCAGTATTTT. It translates to CAISKETSADSTDTQYF.

This sequence joins TRBV6-1 and TRBJ1-1; D gene ambiguous. There are 13 residues in the CDR3. The germline V gene has CDR1 MNHNS and CDR2 SASEGT. V gave up 2 bases and J gave up 0 bases, with 4 bases separating them. In nucleotides, the CDR3 is TGTGCCAGCAGTGAACAGGTGAACACTGAAGCTTTCTTT. It codes for CASSEQVNTEAFF.

This chain links TRBV5-4 with TRBJ2-1, with TRBD2 identical over 10 bases. V trimming: 3 bases; J trimming: 0 bases; junction bases outside the gene matches: 12. The CDR3 contains 19 residues. Germline CDR1 SGHNT, CDR2 YYREEE (reference sequence). CDR3 bases: TGTGCCAGCAGCTCCCAGGGGGGACTAGCGTCGAGCTCCTACAATGAGCAGTTCTTC. Translation: CASSSQGGLASSSYNEQFF. Combining the CDR3 with reference TRBV5-4 and TRBJ2-1 gives the whole variable domain ETGVTQSPTHLIKTRGQQVTLRCSSQSGHNTVSWYQQALGQGPQFIFQYYREEENGRGNFPPRFSGLQFPNYSSELNVNALELDDSALYLCASSSQGGLASSSYNEQFFGPGTRLTVL.

This clonotype was observed a handful of times. The chain links TRBV9 to TRBJ2-5; 12 bases map to TRBD1. The CDR3 loop spans 15 amino acids. Germline loops: CDR1 SGDLS, CDR2 YYNGEE. The V segment lost 5 bases and the J segment 4 bases; nucleotides outside the gene matches: 6. CDR3 protein: CASRPGTGGLETQYF. The CDR3 DNA reads as TGTGCCAGCAGGCCCGGGACAGGGGGCCTAGAGACCCAGTACTTC.

Only a few counts were recorded for this clonotype. CDR3: CASSEAGTQQYF. CDR3 nucleotide sequence: TGTGCCAGCAGTGAAGCAGGGACCCAGCAGTACTTC. The rearrangement uses TRBV2 and TRBJ2-7; D might be TRBD1 or TRBD2, each matching 5 bases. The germline CDR1 and CDR2 sequences are SNHLY and FYNNEI. This CDR3 is 12 amino acids long. Trimming took 0 bases from V and 8 from J, leaving 8 bases between them.

This clonotype was detected many times. The genes are TRBV12-3 or TRBV12-4 and TRBJ1-5; D perhaps matches TRBD1 (5 bases). The length of the CDR3 is 15 residues. The germline V and J ends were trimmed by 6 bases and 4 bases, with 16 bases remaining between them. CDR3 protein: CASRPGHNNNQPQHF. Written as DNA, the CDR3 is TGTGCCAGCAGACCCGGACACAACAATAATCAGCCCCAGCATTTT.

V usage is TRBV20-1 and J usage is TRBJ1-1, with a weak D call TRBD1 (5 bases). Germline V gene lookup returns CDR1 DFQATT and CDR2 SNEGSKA (reference sequence). V was trimmed by 2 bases and J by 4 bases, leaving 20 bases between them. CDR3 length: 16 amino acids. CDR3 loop: CSARSYGVRGSTEAFF. CDR3 in DNA: TGCAGTGCTAGATCCTACGGTGTACGGGGGAGCACTGAAGCTTTCTTT.